This passage covers 24 T cell receptor beta chains from one sample sequenced in a study of blood T cell repertoires in COVID-19. Produced via immunoSEQ multiplex PCR; TCRdb's table is partial and in-frame only. The sample contains about 350,000 clones, approximately 89% of which appear only once. The sample consisted of peripheral blood. The source is a woman in her sixties with COVID-19, enrolled during active disease.

This chain links TRBV24-1 with TRBJ1-1, with D unclear. The CDR3 spans 13 residues. V was clipped by 1 base and J by 1 base, with 3 bases between them. CDR1 is KGHDR and CDR2 is SFDVKD in the germline V gene. The CDR3 region has the DNA TGTGCCACCAGTGATTTCCGGAACACTGAAGCTTTCTTT. This codes for CATSDFRNTEAFF.

The V and J genes are TRBV5-1 and TRBJ2-1; D is ambiguous. Trimming cost V 1 base and J 5 bases, with 10 bases left between them. Germline V lookup: CDR1 SGHRS, CDR2 YFSETQ. The CDR3 sequence is 14 residues long. CDR3 in DNA: TGCGCCAGCAGCTTGTACTCCGGAGACAATGAGCAGTTCTTC. As protein: CASSLYSGDNEQFF.

This clone is a singleton in its sample. This chain joins TRBV18 and TRBJ2-2; 8 bases map to TRBD2. V gave up 3 bases and J gave up 0 bases; unmatched junction bases: 6. Germline V gene lookup returns CDR1 KGHSH and CDR2 LQKENI. The CDR3 extends over 17 amino acids. This CDR3 reads CASSPPNSGANTGELFF. The CDR3 DNA sequence: TGTGCCAGCTCACCGCCTAATAGCGGGGCGAACACCGGGGAGCTGTTTTTT.

The table lists this clone with a count of one. The V gene is TRBV18, the J gene TRBJ1-2, with 7 bases matching TRBD1. The CDR3 runs 16 residues. The V gene end was trimmed by 4 bases and the J gene end by 6 bases; junction bases not matched to a gene: 14. Looked up from germline, CDR1 is KGHSH and CDR2 is LQKENI. The CDR3 nucleotides read TGTGCCAGCTCACTCATCCGGGACAGTTGGGGGGATGGCTACACCTTC. Residues: CASSLIRDSWGDGYTF.

The chain links TRBV7-8 to TRBJ2-3; D might be TRBD1 (6 bases). V was cut by 5 bases and J by 9 bases, with 18 bases left in between. Germline-derived CDR1 and CDR2 are SGHVS and FQNEAQ. The CDR3 covers 14 residues. DNA for the CDR3: TGTGCCAGCAGCCCCGAGCGGTTAAGGGGGACGCAGTATTTT. It translates to CASSPERLRGTQYF.

Comment on this clone: Mismatch with germline at one junction end may stem from a read error. The rearrangement joins TRBV6-5 to TRBJ1-2; tentative D call: TRBD1 (5 bases). The CDR3 covers 14 residues. Germline CDR1 and CDR2: MNHEY and SVGAGI. The CDR3 sequence is CASRYSALQGGYTF. The CDR3 region has the DNA TGTGCCAGCAGGTACTCCGCCCTCCAGGGTGGCTACACCTTC.

The genes are TRBV30 and TRBJ1-5; D is possibly TRBD1 (6 bases). The germline V and J ends were trimmed by 2 bases and 4 bases, with 12 bases remaining between them. The CDR3 consists of 14 residues. Germline V lookup: CDR1 GTSNPN, CDR2 SVGIG (reference sequence). The CDR3: CAWSLITGNQPQHF. CDR3 DNA: TGTGCCTGGAGTCTCATCACAGGGAATCAGCCCCAGCATTTT.

The chain has TRBV7-9 and TRBJ2-1, with no clear D. The germline V gene encodes CDR1 SEHNR and CDR2 FQNEAQ (reference sequence). The CDR3 is 13 residues long. V lost 5 bases and J 1 base, leaving 6 bases between the germline ends. The CDR3 nucleotides are TGTGCCAGCAGCCCTCCGTCCTACAATGAGCAGTTCTTC. It encodes CASSPPSYNEQFF.

This chain links TRBV5-1 with TRBJ2-3; TRBD2 matches 7 bases. The CDR3 runs 16 residues. Germline CDR1 reads SGHRS; CDR2 reads YFSETQ. J was trimmed by 3 bases and V by 1 base; bases with no gene match: 8. CDR3 region: CASSLSRGLRTDTQYF. The DNA of the CDR3 is TGCGCCAGCAGCTTGTCGCGGGGGTTGAGAACAGATACGCAGTATTTT.

The chain has TRBV19 and TRBJ1-1; 11 nucleotides align to TRBD1. V trimming: 4 bases; J trimming: 5 bases; junction bases outside the gene matches: 3. This CDR3 contains 14 residues. Germline CDR1 LNHDA, CDR2 SQIVND (reference sequence). This CDR3 is CASSTGTGGTEAFF. CDR3 DNA sequence: TGTGCCAGTAGTACGGGGACAGGGGGGACTGAAGCTTTCTTT.

This chain connects TRBV9 to TRBJ1-6; D remains unclear. The CDR3 loop spans 13 amino acids. Trimming pared 5 bases from V and 6 bases from J, leaving 9 bases between. Germline CDR1 SGDLS, CDR2 YYNGEE. In DNA form, the CDR3 reads TGTGCCAGCAGACGCGATGTTAATTCACCCCTCCACTTT. Translated, it gives CASRRDVNSPLHF.

The rearrangement joins TRBV9 to TRBJ1-2; D perhaps matches TRBD1 (6 bases). Germline lookup yields CDR1 SGDLS and CDR2 YYNGEE. The CDR3 loop spans 15 amino acids. V gave up 3 bases and J gave up 5 bases, with 17 bases separating them. The CDR3 nucleotides read TGTGCCAGCAGCGAACAGGACAGACTGGGATATGGCTACACCTTC. Protein sequence: CASSEQDRLGYGYTF.

This clone has a handful of counts. The rearrangement links TRBV18 to TRBJ1-5; 10 positions match TRBD1. The V and J ends lost 0 bases and 3 bases, in that order; junction bases with no gene match: 5. Germline CDR1 is KGHSH and CDR2 is LQKENI. This CDR3 is built from 17 residues. The CDR3 reads CASSPPIDRGPNQPQHF. The CDR3, as DNA: TGTGCCAGCTCACCACCTATTGACAGGGGGCCCAATCAGCCCCAGCATTTT.

This chain connects TRBV19 to TRBJ1-5; the D is unclear. Germline CDR1 is LNHDA and CDR2 is SQIVND (reference sequence). This CDR3 has 15 residues. Trimming left V 1 base short and J 0 bases short, with 7 bases between. DNA of the CDR3: TGTGCCAGTAGTATAGCTCAGGTTAGCAATCAGCCCCAGCATTTT. Protein sequence: CASSIAQVSNQPQHF.

The chain has TRBV6-5 and TRBJ2-2; 8 bases match TRBD2. V was pared by 0 bases and J by 11 bases, with 8 bases of the junction left unmatched. CDR3 length: 15 amino acids. Germline CDR1 reads MNHEY; CDR2 reads SVGAGI. CDR3 nucleotide sequence: TGTGCCAGCAGTTACTCGGGCAGAAGCGGGGGCGAGCTGTTTTTT. Its translation: CASSYSGRSGGELFF.

This clone was picked up one time. The chain combines TRBV28 with TRBJ2-3; D is perhaps TRBD1 (7 bases). Germline CDR1 MDHEN, CDR2 SYDVKM. This CDR3 region has 19 residues. The V end lost 5 bases, the J end lost 1 base, and 25 bases lay between the germline ends. CDR3 in DNA: TGTGCCAGCAGTCTACTAAGGAGTTGGCAGGGGGGAGGCACAGATACGCAGTATTTT. It codes for CASSLLRSWQGGGTDTQYF.

This chain uses TRBV15 with TRBJ2-7, with D possibly being TRBD1 (6 bases). There are 15 residues in the CDR3. Germline loops: CDR1 LNHNV, CDR2 YYDKDF (reference sequence). Trimming cost V 0 bases and J 4 bases, with 13 bases left between them. CDR3 protein: CATSREQGSAYEQYF. CDR3 coding DNA: TGTGCCACCAGCAGAGAACAGGGATCAGCTTACGAGCAGTACTTC.

This chain's CDR3 is CASSLAYRSPLHF. DNA for the CDR3: TGTGCCAGCAGCTTGGCTTACAGGTCACCCCTCCACTTT. V usage is TRBV5-6 and J usage is TRBJ1-6; D is possibly TRBD1 (5 bases). The CDR3 contains 13 residues. Between the trimmed V and J ends, which lost 0 bases and 10 bases, there was a span of 8 bases. CDR1 SGHDT and CDR2 YYEEEE come from the germline V gene.

This clone is a singleton in its sample. The chain recombines TRBV7-2 with TRBJ1-1; D is possibly TRBD1 (6 bases). The CDR3 is made up of 16 amino acids. Germline values: CDR1 SGHTA, CDR2 FQGNSA. Trimming removed 7 bases from V and 4 bases from J, with 22 bases in between. The CDR3 coding sequence is TGTGCCAGCACTGAAAACGGGCCAGGGGACGTCACTGAAGCTTTCTTT. Protein product: CASTENGPGDVTEAFF.

This sequence joins TRBV14 and TRBJ2-2; TRBD1 matches 8 bases. V was pared by 5 bases and J by 7 bases, with 9 bases of the junction left unmatched. The germline CDR1 and CDR2 sequences are SGHDN and FVKESK. The CDR3 loop spans 15 amino acids. CDR3 DNA sequence: TGTGCCAGCAGCACCCGGACAGGGATGGGCGGGGAGCTGTTTTTT. Translation: CASSTRTGMGGELFF.

The chain links TRBV6-5 to TRBJ2-2; D uncertain. The V end lost 2 bases, the J end lost 6 bases, and 7 bases lay between the germline ends. Germline CDR1 is MNHEY and CDR2 is SVGAGI. The CDR3 is made up of 13 amino acids. The CDR3 DNA reads TGTGCCAGCAGTTACGGAGCGTCCGGGGAGCTGTTTTTT. Translating gives CASSYGASGELFF.

As for this clone: The sample contains more than one DNA sequence encoding this CDR3. V usage is TRBV7-9 and J usage is TRBJ1-2, with D possibly being TRBD1 (5 bases). With 0 bases removed from V and 3 bases from J, the gap between germline ends came to 5 bases. Germline V gene sequence: CDR1 SEHNR, CDR2 FQNEAQ (reference sequence). CDR3 length: 13 residues. The CDR3 loop reads CASSLAGDYGYTF. The CDR3 DNA follows: TGTGCCAGCAGCTTAGCAGGGGACTATGGCTACACCTTC.

The V and J genes are TRBV5-6 and TRBJ1-2; D not certain. This CDR3 region has 15 residues. Trimming removed 1 base from V and 7 bases from J, with 17 bases in between. Germline V CDR1 and CDR2: SGHDT, YYEEEE. CDR3 nucleotides: TGTGCCAGCAGCTTGATGGGCCCCGCGGGAAGTGGCTACACCTTC. This translates into CASSLMGPAGSGYTF. Looking up the rest from reference TRBV5-6 and TRBJ1-2 gives the full variable domain: DAGVTQSPTHLIKTRGQQVTLRCSPKSGHDTVSWYQQALGQGPQFIFQYYEEEERQRGNFPDRFSGHQFPNYSSELNVNALLLGDSALYLCASSLMGPAGSGYTFGSGTRLTVV.

The chain has TRBV28 and TRBJ2-1, with 10 bases that match TRBD2. Germline CDR1 MDHEN, CDR2 SYDVKM. The CDR3 totals 15 residues. The V gene end was trimmed by 5 bases and the J gene end by 4 bases; junction bases not matched to a gene: 5. This chain's CDR3 is CASSLAGALYNEQFF. CDR3 sequence (DNA): TGTGCCAGCAGTCTAGCGGGGGCCTTATACAATGAGCAGTTCTTC.